This T cell receptor beta chain derives from a study of identical twins. Study-wide results and caveats: For zero-insertion analyses, partial confounding could come from invariant MAIT and iNKT cells.

Comment on this clonotype: Its matching antigen is unknown.

V was pared by 3 bases and J by 6 bases, with 17 bases between. This CDR3 contains 15 residues. Per the germline V gene, CDR1 is MNHNS and CDR2 is SASEGT. From the 5' RACE reads, TCRdb called clonotypes with MiXCR, one entry per CDR3 protein. The table records 500,000 to 650,000 distinct CDR3 sequences, roughly 7.1% of them present only once. Separately, the same data were catalogued under a study of yellow fever vaccine responses in identical twins.

Source material: PBMCs. This clonotype was sampled from a woman younger than 35 in good health. This chain connects TRBV6-1 to TRBJ1-1; a weak D match, TRBD1 (6 bases). CDR3 nucleotides: TGTGCCAGCAGTGATCAAGGGGGTTCCGTTTCTGAAGCTTTCTTT. It specifies CASSDQGGSVSEAFF.